The 3 T cell receptor beta chains below were found in one sample sequenced in a study of OX40 agonist ivuxolimab in advanced cancers. Assay used: immunoSEQ multiplex PCR; TCRdb lists only in-frame clones, some missing. The sample has 72,000 or so clones, about 85% seen once. Material: CD4+ or CD8+ T cells sorted from blood, obtained in a trial of the OX40 agonist ivuxolimab. Source of these receptors: an adult with an advanced solid tumor such as melanoma, head and neck, liver or kidney cancer.

This sequence joins TRBV14 and TRBJ2-1; a possible D gene is TRBD2 (6 bases). The CDR3 totals 20 residues. Between the trimmed V and J ends, which lost 3 bases and 1 base, there was a span of 25 bases. CDR1 is SGHDN, CDR2 FVKESK, per germline. CDR3 residues: CASSHPWEARLFRSYNEQFF. The CDR3, as DNA: TGTGCCAGCAGCCATCCGTGGGAGGCCCGCCTTTTTAGGTCCTACAATGAGCAGTTCTTC. The variable domain in full, with the rest retrieved from reference TRBV14 and TRBJ2-1, is EAGVTQFPSHSVIEKGQTVTLRCDPISGHDNLYWYRRVMGKEIKFLLHFVKESKQDESGMPNNRFLAERTGGTYSTLKVQPAELEDSGVYFCASSHPWEARLFRSYNEQFFGPGTRLTVL.

The V call is TRBV18, the J call TRBJ2-7, with 7 nucleotides matching TRBD1. There are 16 residues in the CDR3. V lost 3 bases, J lost 3 bases, and 11 bases stayed unmatched. Germline values: CDR1 KGHSH, CDR2 LQKENI. DNA of the CDR3: TGTGCCAGCTCACCGGACAGGACAGCCGGTATCTACGAGCAGTACTTC. Its translation is CASSPDRTAGIYEQYF.

The chain has TRBV4-3 and TRBJ1-5; maybe TRBD1 (6 bases). There are 13 residues in the CDR3. Germline CDR1 LGHNA, CDR2 YSLEER. Trimming removed 4 bases from V and 7 bases from J, with 11 bases in between. CDR3 residues: CASSPRGAQPQHF. CDR3 sequence (DNA): TGCGCCAGCAGCCCCCGGGGGGCACAGCCCCAGCATTTT.